The text below deals with one TCR beta chain. This sample was taken from a study of blood T cell repertoires in COVID-19. On the study more broadly: Samples of COVID-19 (acute and convalescent) were obtained from the United States, Italy and Spain.

Per the study methods: Reference gene primer amplification gave nucleated cell count estimates. The protocol was immunoSEQ multiplex PCR, while the TCRdb copy is restricted to in-frame clones and leaves out a portion. For V, J and clone size, that table is used; D and trimming come from the DNA. Found here are about 220,000 clones, 90% of them singletons; the top ten hold approximately 16%. Trimming cost V 4 bases and J 1 base, with 10 bases left between them. CDR1 is MGHRA, CDR2 YSYEKL, per germline. CDR3 length: 14 residues. Exposed enrollees had met someone with a PCR-confirmed or clinician-diagnosed COVID-19 case at some point within the 2 weeks before study entry.

The clonotype was recovered from a man aged 25 to 45 who had been exposed to COVID-19. This sequence joins TRBV4-1 and TRBJ1-1, with D maybe TRBD1 (5 bases). The sample was PBMCs or T cells enriched from blood (not recorded which). CDR3 sequence (DNA): TGCGCCAGCAGCCGATCAGACAGGAACACTGAAGCTTTCTTT. It is translated as CASSRSDRNTEAFF.